This T cell receptor (beta chain) was identified during a study of T cells in Graves' hyperthyroidism and ophthalmopathy. Overall study results and limits: Appearing also in blood were most of the thyroid clonotypes expanded above 0.001.

Thyroid ultrasound, orbital computed tomography, clinical symptoms, and serum thyroxine and TRAb underpinned diagnoses. Researchers took RNA transcripts and amplified the TCR beta CDR3 regions from them. HTBI primers were used for first-round RT-PCR of the TCR CDR3. Using its own MiXCR run on the multiplex PCR reads, TCRdb lists one record per CDR3 protein. The sample carries a few hundred thousand distinct CDR3 sequences, 40% to 55% recorded once. On this clonotype itself: Its antigen is still unknown.

The CDR3 covers 14 residues. Per the germline V gene, CDR1 is KGHDR and CDR2 is SFDVKD. V lost 4 bases, J lost 5 bases, and 6 bases stayed unmatched. Sequenced: peripheral blood or thyroid tissue (not recorded which). This clonotype was sampled from a woman aged 18-35 years with Graves' hyperthyroidism. The chain links TRBV24-1 to TRBJ2-7, with 8 bases identical to TRBD1. CDR3 sequence reads: CATSERTGPNEQYF. The DNA for the CDR3 is TGTGCCACCAGTGAGCGGACAGGGCCGAACGAGCAGTACTTC.